This paragraph covers one T cell receptor beta chain sequence. This sample is part of a study of shared clonotypes between healthy human individuals. Germline-derived CDR1 and CDR2 are WNHNN and SYGVQD (reference sequence). The CDR3 runs to 15 residues. Trimming took 3 bases from V and 3 from J; bases not matched to a gene: 6. Assay used: immunoSEQ multiplex PCR; TCRdb lists only in-frame clones, some missing. This table holds roughly 1.5 million clones, around 98% found once. The sample was naive CD4+ T cells sorted from blood. The subset is: CD45RA+ positively selected. The gene calls are TRBV10-1 and TRBJ2-7; TRBD2 agrees at 9 bases. The clonotype originates from a man younger than 40 in good health. The CDR3 reads CASSDRREGRYEQYF. In nucleotides, the CDR3 is TGCGCCAGCAGTGACCGGCGGGAGGGCCGCTACGAGCAGTACTTC.